This T cell receptor beta chain emerged from a study of shared clonotypes between healthy human individuals. About the study: Every donor yielded three CD4 naive, three CD4 memory, two CD8 naive and one CD8 memory plate.

Overall study results and limits: Generation probabilities of non-shared clonotypes were lower (relative to those shared by all four donors).

Sequencing was performed with immunoSEQ multiplex PCR; in TCRdb, only in-frame clones are kept and a portion is missing. The sample has about 660,000 clones, roughly 70% seen once. This clone was observed once. What it binds is unknown. The CDR3 extends over 15 amino acids. The V gene lost 0 bases and the J gene lost 5 bases, with 14 bases spanning the gap. Looked up from germline, CDR1 is SGHKS and CDR2 is YYEKEE (reference sequence). The chain carries TRBV5-5 and TRBJ2-5, with D perhaps matching TRBD2 (5 bases). This receptor was taken from a woman younger than 45 in good health. The sequencing input was memory CD4+ T cells sorted from blood. Regarding subset: CD45RA-negative fraction. In DNA, the CDR3 is TGTGCCAGCAGCTTGGCCGAGGGAAATGGTGAGACCCAGTACTTC. Residues: CASSLAEGNGETQYF.